The clone carrying this TCR beta chain was seen only once. Sequencing used immunoSEQ multiplex PCR; TCRdb keeps in-frame clones, though not all of them. Among approximately 180,000 clones listed, over 80% were seen once. These data come from a study of blood T cell repertoires in COVID-19. The overall study: The cDNA or gDNA used as material had been derived from T cells, B-cell-depleted T cells, or PBMCs.

This CDR3 spans 16 amino acids. V lost 4 bases to trimming and J lost 2 bases; unmatched junction nucleotides: 5. CDR1 and CDR2 from the germline V gene are MNHEY and SVGEGT. The V and J genes are TRBV6-2 or TRBV6-3 and TRBJ2-7; 13 bases line up with TRBD2. The clonotype was recovered from a woman between 65 and 79 years old with acute or convalescent COVID-19. Material: peripheral blood. CDR3 in amino acids: CASSSTSGGPPYEQYF. CDR3 DNA sequence: TGTGCCAGCAGTTCGACTAGCGGGGGGCCCCCCTACGAGCAGTACTTC.